This T cell receptor beta chain was recovered during a study of CD8+CD57+ T cells in acquired aplastic anemia (dated by TCRdb to the late 2010s). Turning to the overall study: DNA extracted from sorted CD4+ and CD8+ cells had a mean of approximately 3 ug, with a range of roughly 0.19 to 27.4 ug. Healthy donor samples averaged approximately 10 million reads for CD4+ and 11 million to 13 million for CD8+ cells.

Counted from cysteine to phenylalanine, this CDR3 has 15 amino acids. The kept DNA is CDR3 alone, 45 bases in frame from the first base. CDR1 and CDR2 (LGHNA, YNFKEQ) derive from the germline V gene. The V end gives up 6 bases and the J end 2 bases, leaving 1 base in the junction not matched to a gene. In this study, sorted CD4+ and CD8+ T cells from the blood of healthy subjects and of severe aplastic anemia patients had their TCR repertoires deep-sequenced. Ficoll-Paque density gradient centrifugation was used to isolate peripheral blood mononuclear cells. Before DNA extraction, CD4+ and CD8+ T cells were sorted by FACS or by magnetic beads. What the research found in general, with its limitations: Although 25 to 30 CD8+ CDR3 sequences were shared by patients and controls, these sequences appeared highly expressed in patients and within the immunodominant clones of patients. No significant difference in CD8+ Simpson's diversity was found between patients and healthy controls (P=0.060).

This clonotype was picked up many times. Its antigen has not been determined. No much larger clone is present one base from it, and per-base qualities are unavailable. Genomic DNA was used as template for profiling of TCR beta VDJ combinations and CDR3 sequences. An Illumina HiSeq 2000 was used for TCR repertoire sequencing. The original pipeline was this. Repertoires were assessed using TRBV/TRBJ rearrangement plots, CDR3 size and DJ length profiles, and Simpson's diversity index. The immunodominant clone was defined as the most abundant DNA sequence in deep sequencing data. CDR3 amino acid sequences were screened for sharing across subjects and compared with published repertoires and the VDJdb database. TCRdb applied fastp at Q25 and MiXCR to the public reads, then kept only in-frame beta chains. Duplicate CDR3 protein sequences are folded into a single record with the most common DNA and genes. The V and J calls come from TCRdb's annotation, not from the publication. The sample table lists 190,000 or so distinct CDR3 sequences, approximately 60% of them with a count of one. In total, the top ten clones hold 25% to 30% of the sample.

This clonotype originated in a human donor in good health. In this chain, TRBV4-2 is recombined with TRBJ2-3, and TRBD2 aligns with 14 junction nucleotides. The sample comprised sorted CD4+, CD8+, or CD8+CD57+ T cells (not recorded which) from PBMCs. The base sequence is TGTGCCAGCAGGGGACTAGCGGGGGACACAGATACGCAGTATTTT. This is translated as CASRGLAGDTDTQYF.